A selection of T cell receptor beta chains follows, all from one sample in a study of CD8 T cells in ankylosing spondylitis. A single record per CDR3 protein comes from TCRdb applying MiXCR to the 5' RACE reads. The table records 220,000 or so distinct CDR3 sequences, about 10% of them present only once. Sequencing was done on a sample of blood, either unsorted or a sorted T cell fraction (not recorded which). The receptors here all came from a male donor with ankylosing spondylitis or in good health (not recorded which). The conserved cysteine and the conserved F or W are not part of the CDR3 here. Each record gives: V gene, clone size, J gene, CDR3 protein. The listing skips clone size in some rows; elsewhere it reads once, few, many or a size class.

TRBV6-5	many	TRBJ1-1	ASSYETGGTEAF
TRBV20-1	-	TRBJ2-1	SAPRGGGSYNEQF
TRBV5-6	few	TRBJ2-2	ASSLWGTVNTGELF
TRBV29-1	many	TRBJ1-1	SVSGQPMNTEAF
TRBV20-1	few	TRBJ2-3	SARDAPGLAGRDTQY
TRBV3-1	many	TRBJ2-2	ASSQQQGATGELF
TRBV2	many	TRBJ1-5	ASRVDNSNQPQH
TRBV7-2	few	TRBJ1-5	ASSRDTINQPQH
TRBV7-2	many	TRBJ2-5	ASSLAAAVQETQY
TRBV6-5	many	TRBJ2-7	ASSYSVGRGYEQY
TRBV7-9	many	TRBJ2-1	ASSSPVGVAYNEQF
TRBV9	many	TRBJ2-3	ASSVRLAGGLGTDTQY
TRBV3-1	many	TRBJ2-1	ASSPQVGYNEQF
TRBV5-1	many	TRBJ1-1	ASSLAGRVAEAF
TRBV5-1	few	TRBJ2-2	ASSLRLAGGPNTGELF
TRBV7-3	many	TRBJ1-2	ASSGDNYYGYT
TRBV21-1	-	TRBJ2-6	ASSKGIRGLPSGANVLT
TRBV15	-	TRBJ1-5	ATSRQDRANQPQH
TRBV9	few	TRBJ2-5	ASSDGTSGGLQETQY
TRBV5-1	many	TRBJ2-2	ASSLETALTGELF
TRBV5-1	many	TRBJ1-5	ASSLDVNQPQH
TRBV7-3	many	TRBJ2-3	ASSSQPGGTDTQY